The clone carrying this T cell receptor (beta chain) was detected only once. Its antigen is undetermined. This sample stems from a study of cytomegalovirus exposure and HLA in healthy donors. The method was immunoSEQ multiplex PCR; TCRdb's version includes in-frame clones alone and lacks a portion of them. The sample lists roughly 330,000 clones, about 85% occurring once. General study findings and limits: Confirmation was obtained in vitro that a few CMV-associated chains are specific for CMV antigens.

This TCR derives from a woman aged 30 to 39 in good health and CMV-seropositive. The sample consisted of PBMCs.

Written as DNA, the CDR3 is TGTGCCACCAGCGCGGGGACTAGCGGGATGAATGAGCAGTTCTTC. It is translated as CATSAGTSGMNEQFF. The chain has TRBV15 and TRBJ2-1; 13 nucleotides match TRBD2. The CDR3 totals 15 residues. Trimming at V came to 5 bases and at J to 7 bases, leaving 5 bases not matched to a gene. Per the germline V gene, CDR1 is LNHNV and CDR2 is YYDKDF (reference sequence).